This T cell receptor (beta chain) emerged from a study of cytomegalovirus exposure and HLA in healthy donors. The overall study: Findings of an earlier analysis included some 120 million unique TCR beta sequences from some 180 million T cells.

Trimming at V came to 5 bases and at J to 11 bases, leaving 12 bases not matched to a gene. The V gene's germline CDR1 is KGHSH and CDR2 LQKENI. CDR3 length: 14 residues. The PCR used 60 Vbeta and 13 Jbeta primers. Using immunoSEQ multiplex PCR, the repertoire was profiled, and TCRdb retains in-frame clones only, with some absent. Among about 140,000 clones listed, 60% to 80% were seen once. The specimen was PBMCs. The TCR comes from a man aged 18 to 35 in good health and CMV-seropositive. The V and J genes are TRBV18 and TRBJ2-5; 9 positions agree with TRBD2. The CDR3 DNA reads TGTGCCAGCTCATGGGCGGGAGGGCCTGGTGAGCAGTACTTC. This encodes CASSWAGGPGEQYF. Complete variable domain (other parts from reference TRBV18 and TRBJ2-5): NAGVMQNPRHLVRRRGQEARLRCSPMKGHSHVYWYRQLPEEGLKFMVYLQKENIIDESGMPKERFSAEFPKEGPSILRIQQVVRGDSAAYFCASSWAGGPGEQYFGPGTRLLVL.